The sequence of this T cell receptor beta chain was determined in a study of beta chain features in type 1 diabetes. Isolated RNA was reverse transcribed in full, so expressed TCRB transcripts were sequenced. This table comes from immunoSEQ multiplex PCR, and its TCRdb copy is limited to in-frame clones, with some not included. The table has hundreds of thousands of clones, approximately 13% seen once. This CDR3 has 11 amino acids. V lost 8 bases and J 6 bases, leaving 11 bases between the germline ends. Only a few counts were recorded for this clone. The genes are TRBV23-1 and TRBJ2-7; D possibly corresponds to TRBD1 (5 bases). TRBV23-1 counts as an open reading frame of uncertain function. Sequencing used naive CD4+ T cells from blood. The TCR comes from a man under 40 in good health. The CDR3: CASGALCEQYV. The DNA for the CDR3 is TGCGCCAGCGGGGCCCTCTGCGAGCAGTACGTC.